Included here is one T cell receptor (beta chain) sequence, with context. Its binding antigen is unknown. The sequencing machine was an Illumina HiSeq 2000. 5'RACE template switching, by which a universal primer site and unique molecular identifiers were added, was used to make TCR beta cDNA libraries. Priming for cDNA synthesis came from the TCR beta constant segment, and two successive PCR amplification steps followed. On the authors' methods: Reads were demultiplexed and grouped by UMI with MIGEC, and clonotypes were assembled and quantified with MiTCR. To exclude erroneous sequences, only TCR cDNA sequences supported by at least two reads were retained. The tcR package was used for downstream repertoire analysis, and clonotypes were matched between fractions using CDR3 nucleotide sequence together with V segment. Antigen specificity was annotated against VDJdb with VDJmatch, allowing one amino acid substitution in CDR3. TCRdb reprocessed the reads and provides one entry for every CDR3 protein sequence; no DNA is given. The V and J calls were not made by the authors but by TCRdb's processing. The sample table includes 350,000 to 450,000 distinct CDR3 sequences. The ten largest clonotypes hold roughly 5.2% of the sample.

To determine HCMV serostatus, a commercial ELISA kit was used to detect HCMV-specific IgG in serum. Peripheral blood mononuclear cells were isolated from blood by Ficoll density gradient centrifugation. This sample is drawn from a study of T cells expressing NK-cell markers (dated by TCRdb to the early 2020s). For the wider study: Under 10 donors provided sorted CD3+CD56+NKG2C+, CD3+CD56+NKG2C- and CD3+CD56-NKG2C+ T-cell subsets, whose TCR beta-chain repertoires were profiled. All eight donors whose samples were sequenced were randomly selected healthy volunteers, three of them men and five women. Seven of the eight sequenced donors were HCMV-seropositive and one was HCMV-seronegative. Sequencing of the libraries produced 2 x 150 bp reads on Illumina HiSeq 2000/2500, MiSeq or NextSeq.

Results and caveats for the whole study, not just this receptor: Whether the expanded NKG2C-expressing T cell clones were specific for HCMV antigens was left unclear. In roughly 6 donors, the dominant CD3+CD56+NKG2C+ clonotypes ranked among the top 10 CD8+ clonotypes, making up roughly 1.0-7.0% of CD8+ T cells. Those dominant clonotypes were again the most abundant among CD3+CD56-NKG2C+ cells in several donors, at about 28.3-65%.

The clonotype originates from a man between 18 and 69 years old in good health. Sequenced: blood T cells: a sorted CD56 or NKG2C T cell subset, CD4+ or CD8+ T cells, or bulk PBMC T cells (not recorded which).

The CDR3 protein: CASRAGTPYSNQPQHF. The rearrangement combines TRBV12-3 or TRBV12-4 with TRBJ1-5; without DNA, the TCRdb call of TRBD1 cannot be checked. The CDR3, from cysteine to phenylalanine, totals 16 residues. No DNA was logged.